These T cell receptor beta chains were read from a single sample in a study of vaccination effects on CD4 cells after COVID-19. Sequenced by immunoSEQ multiplex PCR; TCRdb stores in-frame clones only, minus some. In the table there are tens of thousands of clones, 70% of which are singletons. No antigen has been identified for these receptors. The specimen was CD4+ T cells from PBMCs cultured with HCoV-OC43 spike peptides, collected before COVID-19 vaccination. The receptors originated from a human donor who received a COVID-19 vaccine. Each CDR3 is given with its conserved first and last residue.

>TRBV3-1/TRBV3-2
CASSQKGVGGAGEQYF
>TRBV9
CASSPLIGTEAFF
>TRBV6-2/TRBV6-3
CASSYTGNGNEQYF
>TRBV11-2
CASSLEAVLRRINSYNEQFF
>TRBV10-3
CAISESRTESDEQYF
>TRBV19
CASSIDGAAGSNTQYF
>TRBV7-2
CASSLAFGDGYTF
>TRBV11-2
CASSLESTGLAFF
>TRBV6-2/TRBV6-3
CASSYGGTTEAFF
>TRBV6-5
CASNLDRTGNTIYF
>TRBV27
CASSLFYASGEQYF